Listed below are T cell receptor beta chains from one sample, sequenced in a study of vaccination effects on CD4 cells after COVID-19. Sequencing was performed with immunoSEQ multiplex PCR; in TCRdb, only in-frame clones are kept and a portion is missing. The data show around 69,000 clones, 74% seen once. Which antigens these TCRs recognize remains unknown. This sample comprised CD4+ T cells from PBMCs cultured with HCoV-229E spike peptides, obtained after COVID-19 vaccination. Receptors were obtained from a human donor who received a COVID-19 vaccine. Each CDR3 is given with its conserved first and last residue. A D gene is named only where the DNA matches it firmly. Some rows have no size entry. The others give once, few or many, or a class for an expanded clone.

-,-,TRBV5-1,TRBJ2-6,CASGGLYGANVLTF,TGCGCCAGCGGGGGGCTGTACGGGGCCAACGTCCTGACTTTC
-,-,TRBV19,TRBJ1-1,CASSPQFGTEAFF,TGTGCCAGTAGTCCCCAATTCGGCACTGAAGCTTTCTTT
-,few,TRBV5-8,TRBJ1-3,CASSSDSFPSGNTIYF,TGTGCCAGCAGCTCTGACTCGTTCCCCTCTGGAAACACCATATATTTT
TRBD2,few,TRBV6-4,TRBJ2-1,CASSDSSSGGAHEQFF,TGTGCCAGCAGTGACTCGTCTAGCGGGGGGGCGCATGAGCAGTTCTTC
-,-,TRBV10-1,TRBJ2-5,CASSAGTARETQYF,TGCGCCAGCAGTGCCGGGACCGCCAGGGAGACCCAGTACTTC
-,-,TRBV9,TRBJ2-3,CASSVGSNDITDTQYF,TGTGCCAGCAGCGTAGGGTCTAACGATATCACAGATACGCAGTATTTT
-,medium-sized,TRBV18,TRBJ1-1,CASSPYLDSPQF,TGTGCCAGCTCACCCTATCTTGACAGCCCTCAGTTT
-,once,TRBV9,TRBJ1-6,CASSTALQNSPLHF,TGTGCCAGCAGTACAGCCTTACAGAATTCACCCCTCCACTTT
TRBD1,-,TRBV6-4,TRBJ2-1,CASSDSSTGVYNEQFF,TGTGCCAGCAGTGACTCTTCCACAGGGGTCTACAATGAGCAGTTCTTC
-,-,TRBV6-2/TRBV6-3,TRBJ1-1,CASSYSFDYKAFF,TGTGCCAGCAGTTACTCTTTTGATTACAAAGCTTTCTTT
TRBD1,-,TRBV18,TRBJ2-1,CASSHIQGGQAIYNEQFF,TGTGCCAGCTCTCACATTCAGGGGGGACAGGCGATTTACAATGAGCAGTTCTTC
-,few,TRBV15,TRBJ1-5,CATSSQRYSNQPQHF,TGTGCCACCAGCAGTCAGAGATATAGCAATCAGCCCCAGCATTTT
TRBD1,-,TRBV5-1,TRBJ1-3,CASSSGQGRNTIYF,TGCGCCAGCAGCTCGGGACAGGGGCGAAACACCATATATTTT
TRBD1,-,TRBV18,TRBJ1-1,CASSKTGTPLNTEAFF,TGTGCCAGCTCAAAGACAGGGACCCCCTTGAACACTGAAGCTTTCTTT
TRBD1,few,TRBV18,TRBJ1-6,CASSPGPRGRNSPLHF,TGTGCCAGCTCACCAGGTCCCAGGGGGCGTAATTCACCCCTCCACTTT
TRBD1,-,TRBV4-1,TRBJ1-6,CASSQVQGVEALHF,TGCGCCAGCAGCCAAGTCCAGGGGGTTGAGGCCCTCCACTTT
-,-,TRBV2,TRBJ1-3,CASSEIFPGGNTIYF,TGTGCCAGCAGTGAAATTTTTCCAGGTGGAAACACCATATATTTT
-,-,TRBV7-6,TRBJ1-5,CASSKGGSGNQPQHF,TGTGCCAGCAGCAAAGGGGGTAGTGGCAATCAGCCCCAGCATTTT
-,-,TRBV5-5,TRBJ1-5,CASSLVPGADNQPQHF,TGTGCCAGCAGCTTGGTACCGGGGGCAGACAATCAGCCCCAGCATTTT
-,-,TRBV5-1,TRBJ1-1,CASTGTRNTEAFF,TGCGCCAGCACAGGGACAAGGAACACTGAAGCTTTCTTT
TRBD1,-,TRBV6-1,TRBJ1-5,CASSEATGGFSNQPQHF,TGTGCCAGCAGTGAAGCGACAGGGGGTTTTAGCAATCAGCCCCAGCATTTT
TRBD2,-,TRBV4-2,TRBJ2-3,CASSQDPPEERGSHGTQYF,TGTGCCAGCAGCCAAGATCCTCCTGAGGAGCGGGGGAGCCACGGTACGCAGTATTTT
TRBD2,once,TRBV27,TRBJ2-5,CASSLGRGKQETQYF,TGTGCCAGCAGTTTGGGGCGGGGGAAACAAGAGACCCAGTACTTC
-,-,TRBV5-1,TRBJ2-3,CASRTGLRTDTQYF,TGCGCCAGCAGGACGGGTTTACGAACAGATACGCAGTATTTT
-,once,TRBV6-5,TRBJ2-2,CASSYYPRNTGELFF,TGTGCCAGCAGTTATTACCCACGGAACACCGGGGAGCTGTTTTTT
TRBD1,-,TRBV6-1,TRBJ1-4,CASSEARTGTGLLSNEKLFF,TGTGCCAGCAGTGAAGCGAGAACCGGGACAGGGCTCTTGTCTAATGAAAAACTGTTTTTT